Presented here are 13 T cell receptor beta chains from one specimen sequenced in a study of T-cell memory formation after mild COVID-19. TCRdb recomputed calls from the 5' RACE reads with MiXCR, one row per CDR3 protein. The data show about 130,000 distinct CDR3 sequences, with about a sixth seen just once and roughly 5.2% held by the top ten. The sequenced sample was PBMCs or a T cell subset sorted from them (not recorded which). The receptors come from a man aged 18 to 29 who had mild COVID-19 (a few samples of this study predate the infection). Cell type and time point are not known.

This chain joins TRBV5-1 and TRBJ1-2; D unclear. Germline lookup yields CDR1 SGHRS and CDR2 YFSETQ. The CDR3 sequence is 12 residues long. V shed 2 bases and J shed 6 bases, with 8 bases lying between them. The CDR3 loop is CASSFHGDGYTF. CDR3 nucleotide sequence: TGCGCCAGCAGCTTCCATGGGGATGGCTACACCTTC.

The chain uses TRBV19 and TRBJ1-1, with D possibly matching TRBD1 (6 bases). V dropped 8 bases and J dropped 5 bases, with 15 bases sitting between them. This CDR3 has 13 amino acids. From germline, CDR1 is LNHDA and CDR2 SQIVND (reference sequence). The CDR3 sequence is CASRGGGLTEAFF. The CDR3 bases are TGTGCCAGTCGAGGGGGAGGGTTAACTGAAGCTTTCTTT.

This clonotype was observed a single time. The chain has TRBV7-2 and TRBJ2-7; the D is unclear. This CDR3 has 14 amino acids. Germline V gene data show CDR1 as SGHTA and CDR2 as FQGNSA. Between the trimmed V and J ends, which lost 2 bases and 3 bases, there was a span of 11 bases. The CDR3 reads CASSLSWGSYEQYF. The CDR3 bases are TGTGCCAGCAGCTTATCTTGGGGAAGCTACGAGCAGTACTTC.

CDR3 coding DNA: TGCGCCAGCAGCTTGTTTGACAGGGGAGATGGCTACACCTTC. Translating it yields CASSLFDRGDGYTF. The V call is TRBV5-1, the J call TRBJ1-2; TRBD1 agrees at 8 bases. The CDR3 is 14 amino acids. Germline V gene lookup returns CDR1 SGHRS and CDR2 YFSETQ. V lost 1 base and J lost 6; bases outside the gene matches: 5.

The rearrangement uses TRBV5-1 and TRBJ1-6; no clear D gene. The germline V and J ends were trimmed by 1 base and 4 bases, with 15 bases remaining between them. CDR3 length equals 17 residues. Germline V gene lookup returns CDR1 SGHRS and CDR2 YFSETQ. CDR3 in amino acids: CASSLRSGAVYNSPLHF. CDR3 nucleotides: TGCGCCAGCAGCTTGCGGTCTGGCGCAGTGTATAATTCACCCCTCCACTTT.

This clonotype occurred a few times. In DNA form, the CDR3 reads TGCGCCAGCAGCGGAGCGGGAAATCTATACAATGAGCAGTTCTTC. It encodes CASSGAGNLYNEQFF. V usage is TRBV5-1 and J usage is TRBJ2-1, with 7 bases fitting TRBD2. The CDR3 extends over 15 amino acids. Trimming took 4 bases from V and 4 from J; bases not matched to a gene: 8. Per the germline V gene, CDR1 is SGHRS and CDR2 is YFSETQ.

This clonotype turned up a few times. This sequence joins TRBV7-2 and TRBJ2-7, with D hard to call. V lost 2 bases and J 7 bases, leaving 6 bases between the germline ends. The germline V gene has CDR1 SGHTA and CDR2 FQGNSA. The CDR3 is 11 amino acids. The CDR3 spells CASSLPWEQYV. Written as DNA, the CDR3 is TGTGCCAGCAGCTTACCGTGGGAGCAGTACGTC.

The chain has TRBV7-3 and TRBJ1-1; 7 nucleotides agree with TRBD1. Looked up from germline, CDR1 is SGHTA and CDR2 is FQGTGA. The CDR3 is 16 residues long. Germline trimming cut 4 bases from V and 1 base from J; bases unmatched to any gene: 9. For the CDR3, the DNA is TGTGCCAGCAGCTCGCAACACGCAGGGGGGAACACTGAAGCTTTCTTT. As protein: CASSSQHAGGNTEAFF.

The chain uses TRBV12-3 or TRBV12-4 and TRBJ2-1, with unresolved D. This CDR3 is 16 amino acids long. V was shortened by 2 bases and J by 7 bases, with 18 bases between the two germline ends. The CDR3 region is CASSLWIGVGENEQFF. The CDR3 DNA is TGTGCCAGCAGTTTATGGATTGGTGTTGGGGAAAATGAGCAGTTCTTC.

This clonotype was seen a handful of times. The chain joins TRBV6-5 to TRBJ2-7, with D perhaps TRBD2 (6 bases). The V gene lost 5 bases and the J gene lost 3 bases, with 14 bases spanning the gap. Germline V gene data show CDR1 as MNHEY and CDR2 as SVGAGI. The CDR3 length is 14 residues. The CDR3 DNA reads as TGTGCCAGCAGTCCCTTATCCGGGGGCTACGAGCAGTACTTC. Amino acids: CASSPLSGGYEQYF.

This clonotype showed up just a few times. The genes are TRBV7-2 and TRBJ2-4, with D possibly TRBD2 on 6 matching bases. CDR1 SGHTA and CDR2 FQGNSA come from the germline V gene. CDR3 length: 13 amino acids. The V and J ends lost 2 bases and 8 bases respectively, with 10 bases between them. Here the CDR3 reads CASSLNGGDIQYF. The CDR3 bases are TGTGCCAGCAGCTTAAACGGAGGGGACATTCAGTACTTC.

The chain has TRBV12-3 or TRBV12-4 and TRBJ1-5; 8 bases fit TRBD1. This CDR3 is built from 14 residues. The junction had 6 bases not matched to a gene; V was cut back by 4 bases and J by 7 bases. CDR3 region: CASSSLTGDQPQHF. CDR3 bases: TGTGCCAGCAGTTCGTTGACAGGGGACCAGCCCCAGCATTTT.

This clonotype was seen a few times. The chain carries TRBV6-5 and TRBJ1-1; D ambiguous. This CDR3 contains 16 residues. CDR1 is MNHEY, CDR2 SVGAGI, per germline. V gave up 3 bases and J gave up 1 base, with 15 bases separating them. The CDR3 DNA reads as TGTGCCAGCAGTTATTCTCCGGGCAGATCGAACACTGAAGCTTTCTTT. Its protein product is CASSYSPGRSNTEAFF.